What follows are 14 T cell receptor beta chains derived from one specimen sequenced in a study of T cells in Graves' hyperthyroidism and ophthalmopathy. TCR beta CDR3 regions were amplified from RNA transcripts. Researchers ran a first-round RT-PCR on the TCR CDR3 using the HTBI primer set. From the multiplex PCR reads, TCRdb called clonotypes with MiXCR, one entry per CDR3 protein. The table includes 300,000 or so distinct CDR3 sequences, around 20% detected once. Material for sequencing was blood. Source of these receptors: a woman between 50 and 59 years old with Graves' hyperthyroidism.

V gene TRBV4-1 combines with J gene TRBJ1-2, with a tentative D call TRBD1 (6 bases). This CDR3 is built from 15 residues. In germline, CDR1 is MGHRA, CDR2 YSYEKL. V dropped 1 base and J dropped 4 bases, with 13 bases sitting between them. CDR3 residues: CASSQVGGLGYGYTF. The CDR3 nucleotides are TGCGCCAGCAGCCAAGTGGGGGGGCTGGGCTATGGCTACACCTTC.

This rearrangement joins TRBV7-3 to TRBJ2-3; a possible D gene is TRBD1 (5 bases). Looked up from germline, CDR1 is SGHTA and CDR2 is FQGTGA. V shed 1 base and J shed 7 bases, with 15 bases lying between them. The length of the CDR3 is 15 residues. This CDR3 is CASSLSLQGTNTQYF. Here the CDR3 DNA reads TGTGCCAGCAGCTTAAGTTTGCAGGGAACAAATACGCAGTATTTT.

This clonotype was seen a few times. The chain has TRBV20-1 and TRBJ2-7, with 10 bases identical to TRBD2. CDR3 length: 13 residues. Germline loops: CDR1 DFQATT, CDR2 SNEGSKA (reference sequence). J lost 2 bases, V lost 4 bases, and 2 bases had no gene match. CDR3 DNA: TGCAGTGCTACTAGCGGGGGAACCTACGAGCAGTACTTC. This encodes CSATSGGTYEQYF.

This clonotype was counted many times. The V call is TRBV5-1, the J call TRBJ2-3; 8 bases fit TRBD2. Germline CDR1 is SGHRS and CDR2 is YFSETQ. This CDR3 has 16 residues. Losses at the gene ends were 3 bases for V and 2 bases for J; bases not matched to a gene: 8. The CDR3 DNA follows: TGCGCCAGCAGCTACGACGGGAGGGCCTACACAGATACGCAGTATTTT. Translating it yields CASSYDGRAYTDTQYF.

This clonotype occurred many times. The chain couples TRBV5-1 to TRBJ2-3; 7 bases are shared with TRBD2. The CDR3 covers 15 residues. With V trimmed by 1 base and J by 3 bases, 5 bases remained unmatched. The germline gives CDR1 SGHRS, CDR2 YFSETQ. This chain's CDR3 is CASSLIGRPTDTQYF. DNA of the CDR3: TGCGCCAGCAGCTTGATCGGGAGGCCGACAGATACGCAGTATTTT.

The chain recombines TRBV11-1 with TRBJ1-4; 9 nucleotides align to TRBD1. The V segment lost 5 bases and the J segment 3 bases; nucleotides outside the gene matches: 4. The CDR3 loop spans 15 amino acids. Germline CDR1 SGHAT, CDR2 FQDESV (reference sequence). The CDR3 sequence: CASSTWDRANEKLFF. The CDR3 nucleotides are TGTGCCAGCAGCACCTGGGACAGGGCTAATGAAAAACTGTTTTTT.

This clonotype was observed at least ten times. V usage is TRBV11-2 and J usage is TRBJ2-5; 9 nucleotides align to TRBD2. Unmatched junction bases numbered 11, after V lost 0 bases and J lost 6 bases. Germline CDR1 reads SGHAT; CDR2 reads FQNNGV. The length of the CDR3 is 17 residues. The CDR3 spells CASSLDPAGGIVKTQYF. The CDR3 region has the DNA TGTGCCAGCAGCTTAGACCCAGCGGGGGGTATTGTAAAGACCCAGTACTTC.

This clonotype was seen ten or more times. CDR3 nucleotide sequence: TGCGCCAGCAAAGACGGGGTAGCAGCATACGAGCAGTACTTC. Translation: CASKDGVAAYEQYF. The V and J genes are TRBV5-1 and TRBJ2-7; TRBD2 is a possible D gene (5 bases). Trimming removed 6 bases at V and 4 bases at J, with 17 bases between. The CDR3 contains 14 residues. Germline values: CDR1 SGHRS, CDR2 YFSETQ. Looking up the rest from reference TRBV5-1 and TRBJ2-7 gives the full variable domain: KAGVTQTPRYLIKTRGQQVTLSCSPISGHRSVSWYQQTPGQGLQFLFEYFSETQRNKGNFPGRFSGRQFSNSRSEMNVSTLELGDSALYLCASKDGVAAYEQYFGPGTRLTVT.

The CDR3 nucleotides read TGTGCCTGGAGTGAGGGACAGGGTTTAAGTAGGTATTTT. Its translation: CAWSEGQGLSRYF. The V call is TRBV30, the J call TRBJ2-3; TRBD1 aligns across 9 bases. Trimming at V came to 1 base and at J to 14 bases, leaving 10 bases not matched to a gene. The CDR3 spans 13 residues. Germline loops: CDR1 GTSNPN, CDR2 SVGIG (reference sequence).

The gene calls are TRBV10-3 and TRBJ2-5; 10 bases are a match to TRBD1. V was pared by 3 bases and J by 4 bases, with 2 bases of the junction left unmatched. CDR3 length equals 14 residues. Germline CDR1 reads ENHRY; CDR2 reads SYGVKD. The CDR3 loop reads CAISERQGAETQYF. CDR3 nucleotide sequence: TGTGCCATCAGTGAACGACAGGGGGCAGAGACCCAGTACTTC.

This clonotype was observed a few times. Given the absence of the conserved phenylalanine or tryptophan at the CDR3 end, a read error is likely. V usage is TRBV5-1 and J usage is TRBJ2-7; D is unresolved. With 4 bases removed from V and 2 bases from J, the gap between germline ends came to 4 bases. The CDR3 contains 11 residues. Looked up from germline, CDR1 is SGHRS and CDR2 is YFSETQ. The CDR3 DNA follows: TGCGCCAGCAGCCCGGCCTACGAGCAGTACCTC. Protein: CASSPAYEQYL.

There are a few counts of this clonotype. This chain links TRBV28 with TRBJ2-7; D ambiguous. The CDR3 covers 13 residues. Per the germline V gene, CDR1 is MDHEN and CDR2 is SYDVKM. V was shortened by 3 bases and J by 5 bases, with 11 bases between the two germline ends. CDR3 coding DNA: TGTGCCAGCAGTTTTTCTAGGCTCGACGAGCAGTACTTC. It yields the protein CASSFSRLDEQYF.

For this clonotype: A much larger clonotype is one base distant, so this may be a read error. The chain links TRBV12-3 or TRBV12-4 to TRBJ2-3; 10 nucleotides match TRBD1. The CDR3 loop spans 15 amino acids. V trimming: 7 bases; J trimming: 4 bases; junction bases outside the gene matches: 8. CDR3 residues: CASNERQGAADTQYF. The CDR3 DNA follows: TGTGCCAGCAATGAGCGACAGGGGGCCGCAGATACGCAGTATTTT.

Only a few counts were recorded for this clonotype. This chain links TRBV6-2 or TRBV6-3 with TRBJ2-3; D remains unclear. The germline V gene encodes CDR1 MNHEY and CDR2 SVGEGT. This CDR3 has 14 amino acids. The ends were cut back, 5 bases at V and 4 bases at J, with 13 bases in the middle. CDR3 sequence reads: CASSRLGSPDTQYF. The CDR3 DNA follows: TGTGCCAGCAGTCGGCTCGGTTCACCAGATACGCAGTATTTT.